This T cell receptor (beta chain) was captured by sequencing in a study of blood T cells in healthy people across ages. The CDR3 length is 15 residues. The V and J ends lost 2 bases and 4 bases respectively, with 12 bases between them. Germline V gives CDR1 SGHNT, CDR2 YENEEA. Through a sample-barcoded 5' primer and a J-beta primer mix, a second PCR was run for roughly 6 to 12 cycles. TCRdb reanalysed the 5' RACE reads using MiXCR and keeps one entry per CDR3 protein. The data hold some 1.7 million distinct CDR3 sequences, with 28% observed a single time. Sequencing was done on a sample of blood. This rearrangement joins TRBV11-3 to TRBJ2-1; D may match TRBD1 or TRBD2 (5 bases each). This receptor was taken from a woman aged 25 to 39 in good health. The chain's CDR3 is CASSLRGAPYNEQFF. CDR3 coding DNA: TGTGCCAGCAGCTTAAGAGGGGCCCCTTACAATGAGCAGTTCTTC.